One sample yielded the 4 T cell receptor beta chains listed below, sequenced in a study of blood T cell repertoires in COVID-19. Here immunoSEQ multiplex PCR was the method, and the copy in TCRdb shows in-frame clones only, minus some. The sample has over 85,000 clones, under 85% seen once; the top ten hold around 2.1%. The material sequenced was peripheral blood. The receptors here all came from a woman aged 70 to 79 with acute or convalescent COVID-19.

V gene TRBV6-5 combines with J gene TRBJ1-6; D is unclear. Germline V gene sequence: CDR1 MNHEY, CDR2 SVGAGI. V lost 7 bases and J 10 bases, leaving 14 bases between the germline ends. The CDR3 covers 13 residues. This CDR3 reads CASKGGILSPLHF. The CDR3 region has the DNA TGTGCCAGCAAAGGAGGGATTCTATCACCCCTCCACTTT.

The chain employs TRBV11-2 and TRBJ1-5, with D uncertain. The V end was cut by 0 bases, the J end by 5 bases, with 5 bases between. CDR3 length: 13 amino acids. Germline-derived CDR1 and CDR2 are SGHAT and FQNNGV. CDR3: CASSLDLDQPQHF. CDR3 coding DNA: TGTGCCAGCAGCTTAGATCTTGATCAGCCCCAGCATTTT.

The V and J genes are TRBV5-1 and TRBJ1-1; 8 nucleotides align to TRBD1. This CDR3 comprises 14 residues. V lost 4 bases to trimming and J lost 2 bases; unmatched junction nucleotides: 4. Germline-derived CDR1 and CDR2 are SGHRS and YFSETQ. CDR3 protein: CASSTTGENTEAFF. CDR3 DNA: TGCGCCAGCAGCACGACAGGGGAAAACACTGAAGCTTTCTTT.

V and J are TRBV7-3 and TRBJ2-3; 11 bases fit TRBD2. V shed 3 bases and J 1 base; nucleotides not matched to a gene: 0. Looked up from germline, CDR1 is SGHTA and CDR2 is FQGTGA. This CDR3 is 15 amino acids long. The CDR3 sequence: CASSLGLAGTDTQYF. The DNA for the CDR3 is TGTGCCAGCAGCTTGGGACTAGCGGGCACAGATACGCAGTATTTT.